This T cell receptor (beta chain) is drawn from a study of vaccination and CD4 T cells after COVID-19. The assay that was used to sequence DNA from cultured CD4+ T cells was the Oncomine TCR Beta short-read assay. Genomic DNA was isolated from CD4+ T cells that had been cultured. TCRdb reprocessed the PCR reads via MiXCR and lists one record per CDR3 protein. The profile shows thousands of distinct CDR3 sequences, around 26% of them singletons. By frequency in the sample, this clonotype is medium-sized (0.01 to 0.1%). What it binds is unknown. Treatment denoted: approximately nine-day PBMC culture with coronavirus spike peptide pools or control peptides (ViraFEST assay). These CD4+ T cells came from an unexposed donor, sampled before the COVID-19 pandemic (2011-2018). Culture conditions combined roughly 2 million PBMCs per well with 9.5 to 10 IU/ml IL-2 and 7.5 to 10 ug/ml peptide pools. Sequenced input: CD4+ T cells from blood, cultured in vitro. The clonotype comes from a human donor in good health.

DNA for the CDR3: TGTGCCACCAGTGATATGACTAGCGGGAGGTCCCAAGAGACCCAGTACTTC. It specifies CATSDMTSGRSQETQYF. The chain couples TRBV24-1 to TRBJ2-5; 13 bases map to TRBD2. Germline V lookup: CDR1 KGHDR, CDR2 SFDVKD. The CDR3 sequence is 17 residues long. J lost 1 base, V lost 3 bases, and 4 bases had no gene match.